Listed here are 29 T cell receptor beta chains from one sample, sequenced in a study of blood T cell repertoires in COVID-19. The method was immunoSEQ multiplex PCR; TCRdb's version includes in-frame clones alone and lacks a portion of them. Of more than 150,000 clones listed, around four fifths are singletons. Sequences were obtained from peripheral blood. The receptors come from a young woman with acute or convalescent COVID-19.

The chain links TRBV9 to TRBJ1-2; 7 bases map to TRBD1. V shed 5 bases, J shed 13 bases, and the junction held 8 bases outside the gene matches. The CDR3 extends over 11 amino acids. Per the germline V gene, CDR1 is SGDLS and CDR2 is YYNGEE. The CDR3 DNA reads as TGTGCCAGCAGTCGACAGGGCCAATTCACCTTC. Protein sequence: CASSRQGQFTF. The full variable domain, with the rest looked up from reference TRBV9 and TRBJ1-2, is DSGVTQTPKHLITATGQRVTLRCSPRSGDLSVYWYQQSLDQGLQFLIQYYNGEERAKGNILERFSAQQFPDLHSELNLSSLELGDSALYFCASSRQGQFTFGSGTRLTVV.

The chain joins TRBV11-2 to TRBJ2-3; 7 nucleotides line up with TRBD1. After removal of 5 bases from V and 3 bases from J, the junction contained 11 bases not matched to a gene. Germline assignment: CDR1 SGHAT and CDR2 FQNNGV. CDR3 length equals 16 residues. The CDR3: CASSLSTGKGTDTQYF. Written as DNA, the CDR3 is TGTGCCAGCAGCCTATCGACAGGGAAAGGAACAGATACGCAGTATTTT. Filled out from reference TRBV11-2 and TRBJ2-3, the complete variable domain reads EAGVAQSPRYKIIEKRQSVAFWCNPISGHATLYWYQQILGQGPKLLIQFQNNGVVDDSQLPKDRFSAERLKGVDSTLKIQPAKLEDSAVYLCASSLSTGKGTDTQYFGPGTRLTVL.

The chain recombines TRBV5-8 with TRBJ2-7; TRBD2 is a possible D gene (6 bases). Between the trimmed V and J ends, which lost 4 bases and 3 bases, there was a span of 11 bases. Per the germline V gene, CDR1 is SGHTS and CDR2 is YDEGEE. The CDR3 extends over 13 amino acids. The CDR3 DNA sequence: TGTGCCAGCAGCCGTGCGCGGGGCTACGAGCAGTACTTC. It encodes CASSRARGYEQYF.

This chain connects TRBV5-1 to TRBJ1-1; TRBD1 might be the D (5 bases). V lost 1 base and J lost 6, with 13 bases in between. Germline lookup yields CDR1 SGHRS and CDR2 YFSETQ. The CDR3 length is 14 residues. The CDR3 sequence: CASSLRQGIAEAFF. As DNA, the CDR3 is TGCGCCAGCAGCTTGAGGCAGGGTATCGCTGAAGCTTTCTTT.

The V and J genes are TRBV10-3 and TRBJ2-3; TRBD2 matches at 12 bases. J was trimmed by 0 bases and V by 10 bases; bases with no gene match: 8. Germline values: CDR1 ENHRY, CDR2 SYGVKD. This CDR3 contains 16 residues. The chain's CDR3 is CATRASGGASTDTQYF. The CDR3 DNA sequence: TGTGCCACTCGGGCTAGCGGGGGGGCTAGCACAGATACGCAGTATTTT.

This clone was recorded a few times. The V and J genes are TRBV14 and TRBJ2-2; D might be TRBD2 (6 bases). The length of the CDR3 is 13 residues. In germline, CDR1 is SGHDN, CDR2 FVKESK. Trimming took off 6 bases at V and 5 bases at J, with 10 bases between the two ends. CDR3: CASRVGGTGELFF. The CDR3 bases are TGTGCCAGCAGGGTCGGGGGTACCGGGGAGCTGTTTTTT.

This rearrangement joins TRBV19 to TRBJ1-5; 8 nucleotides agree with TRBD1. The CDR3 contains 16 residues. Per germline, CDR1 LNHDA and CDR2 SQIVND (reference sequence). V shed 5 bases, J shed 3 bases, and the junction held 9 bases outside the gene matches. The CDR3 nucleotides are TGTGCCAGTAGTGTCCACTCAGGGGGCCTCAATCAGCCCCAGCATTTT. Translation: CASSVHSGGLNQPQHF.

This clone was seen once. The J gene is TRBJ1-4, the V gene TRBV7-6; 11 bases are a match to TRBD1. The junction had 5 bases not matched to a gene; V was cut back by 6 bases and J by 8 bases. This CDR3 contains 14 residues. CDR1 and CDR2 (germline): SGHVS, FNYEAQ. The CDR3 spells CASRSGTGGEKLFF. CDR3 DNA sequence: TGTGCCAGCAGATCCGGGACAGGGGGAGAAAAACTGTTTTTT.

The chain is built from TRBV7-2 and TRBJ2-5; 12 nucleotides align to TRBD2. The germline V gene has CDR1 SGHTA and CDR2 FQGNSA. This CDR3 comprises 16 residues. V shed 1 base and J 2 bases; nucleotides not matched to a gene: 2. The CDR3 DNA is TGTGCCAGCAGCTTAGGAGGACTAGCGGGACAAGAGACCCAGTACTTC. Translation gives CASSLGGLAGQETQYF.

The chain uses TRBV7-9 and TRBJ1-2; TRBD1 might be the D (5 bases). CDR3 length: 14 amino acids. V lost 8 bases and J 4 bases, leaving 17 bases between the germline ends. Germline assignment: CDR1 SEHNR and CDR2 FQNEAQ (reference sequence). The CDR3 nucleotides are TGTGCCAGCGGCAGGGTTGGTCGTAGCTATGGCTACACCTTC. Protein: CASGRVGRSYGYTF.

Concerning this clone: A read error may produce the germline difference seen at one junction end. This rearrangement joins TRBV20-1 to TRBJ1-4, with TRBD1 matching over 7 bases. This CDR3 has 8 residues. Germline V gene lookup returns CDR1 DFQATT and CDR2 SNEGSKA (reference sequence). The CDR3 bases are TGCAGTTCCCGGGACAGTGTTTTT. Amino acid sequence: CSSRDSVF.

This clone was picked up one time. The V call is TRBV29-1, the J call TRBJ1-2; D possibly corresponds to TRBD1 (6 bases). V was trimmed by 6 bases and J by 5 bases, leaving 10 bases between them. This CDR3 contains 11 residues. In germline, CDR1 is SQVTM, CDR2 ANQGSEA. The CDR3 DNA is TGCAGCGTGGGGGCGGAATATGGCTACACCTTC. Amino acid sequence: CSVGAEYGYTF.

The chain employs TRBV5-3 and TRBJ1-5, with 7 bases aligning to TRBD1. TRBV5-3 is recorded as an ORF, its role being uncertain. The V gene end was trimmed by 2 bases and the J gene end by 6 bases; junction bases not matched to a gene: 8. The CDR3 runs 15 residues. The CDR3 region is CARSFDRVVSQPQHF. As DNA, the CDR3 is TGTGCCAGAAGCTTCGACAGGGTGGTGAGTCAGCCCCAGCATTTT.

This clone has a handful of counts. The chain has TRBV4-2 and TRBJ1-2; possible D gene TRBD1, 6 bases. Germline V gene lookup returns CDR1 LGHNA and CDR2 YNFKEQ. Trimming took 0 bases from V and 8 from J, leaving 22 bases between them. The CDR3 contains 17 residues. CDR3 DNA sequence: TGTGCCAGCAGCCAAGATTCCCCTCGACAGGCCCGTAGGGGCTACACCTTC. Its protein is CASSQDSPRQARRGYTF.

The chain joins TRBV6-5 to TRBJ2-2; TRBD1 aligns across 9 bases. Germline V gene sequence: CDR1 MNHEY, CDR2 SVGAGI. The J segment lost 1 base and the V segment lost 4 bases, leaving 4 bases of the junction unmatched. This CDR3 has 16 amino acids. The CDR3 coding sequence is TGTGCCAGCAGTTCAATGGGACAGGGGAACACCGGGGAGCTGTTTTTT. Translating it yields CASSSMGQGNTGELFF.

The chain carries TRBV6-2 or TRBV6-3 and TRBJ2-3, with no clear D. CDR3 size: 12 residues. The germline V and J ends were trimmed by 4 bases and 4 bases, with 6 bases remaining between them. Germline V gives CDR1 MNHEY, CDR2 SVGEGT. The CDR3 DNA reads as TGTGCCAGCAGTTTGACTCCAGATACGCAGTATTTT. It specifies CASSLTPDTQYF.

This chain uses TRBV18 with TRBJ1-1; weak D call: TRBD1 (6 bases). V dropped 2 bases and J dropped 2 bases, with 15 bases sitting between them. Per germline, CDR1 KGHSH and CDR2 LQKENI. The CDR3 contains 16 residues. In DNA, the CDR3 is TGTGCCAGCTCACCATTAATAGACAGGAGAAACACTGAAGCTTTCTTT. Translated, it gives CASSPLIDRRNTEAFF.

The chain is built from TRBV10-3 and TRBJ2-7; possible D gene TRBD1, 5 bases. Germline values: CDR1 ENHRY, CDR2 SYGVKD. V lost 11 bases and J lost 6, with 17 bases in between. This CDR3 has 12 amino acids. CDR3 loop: CARMGQTFEQYF. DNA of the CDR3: TGTGCCCGCATGGGGCAGACGTTCGAGCAGTACTTC.

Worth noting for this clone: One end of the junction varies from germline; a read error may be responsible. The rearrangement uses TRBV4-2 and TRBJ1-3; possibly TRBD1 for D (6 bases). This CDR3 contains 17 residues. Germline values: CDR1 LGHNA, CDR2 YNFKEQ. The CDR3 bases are TGTGCCAGCAGCCAGACGACAGGATCAGGGCCTGGGAACACCATATATTTT. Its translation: CASSQTTGSGPGNTIYF.

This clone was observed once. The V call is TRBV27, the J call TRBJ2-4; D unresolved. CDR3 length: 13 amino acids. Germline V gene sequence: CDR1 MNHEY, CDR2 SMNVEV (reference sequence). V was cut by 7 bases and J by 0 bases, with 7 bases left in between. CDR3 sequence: CASIDRAKNIQYF. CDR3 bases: TGTGCCAGCATAGATAGAGCCAAAAACATTCAGTACTTC.

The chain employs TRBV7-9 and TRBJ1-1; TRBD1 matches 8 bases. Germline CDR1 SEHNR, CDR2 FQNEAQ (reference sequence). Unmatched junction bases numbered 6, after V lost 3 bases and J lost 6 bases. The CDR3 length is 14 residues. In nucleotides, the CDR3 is TGTGCCAGCAGCTTGACAGGGGTACGGCCTGAAGCTTTCTTT. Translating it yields CASSLTGVRPEAFF.

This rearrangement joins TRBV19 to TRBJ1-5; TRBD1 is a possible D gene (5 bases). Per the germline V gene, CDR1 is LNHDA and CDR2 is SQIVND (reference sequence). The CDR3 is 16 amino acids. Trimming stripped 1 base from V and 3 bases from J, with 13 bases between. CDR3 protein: CASSIAQVGANQPQHF. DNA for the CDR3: TGTGCCAGTAGTATAGCACAGGTTGGGGCCAATCAGCCCCAGCATTTT. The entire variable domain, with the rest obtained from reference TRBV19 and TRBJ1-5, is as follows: DGGITQSPKYLFRKEGQNVTLSCEQNLNHDAMYWYRQDPGQGLRLIYYSQIVNDFQKGDIAEGYSVSREKKESFPLTVTSAQKNPTAFYLCASSIAQVGANQPQHFGDGTRLSIL.

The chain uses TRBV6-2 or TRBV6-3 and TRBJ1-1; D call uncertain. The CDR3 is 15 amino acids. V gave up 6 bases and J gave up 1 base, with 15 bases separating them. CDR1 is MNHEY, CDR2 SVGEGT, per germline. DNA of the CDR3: TGTGCCAGCAGCTATGGTGACGAGGGGAACACTGAAGCTTTCTTT. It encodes CASSYGDEGNTEAFF.

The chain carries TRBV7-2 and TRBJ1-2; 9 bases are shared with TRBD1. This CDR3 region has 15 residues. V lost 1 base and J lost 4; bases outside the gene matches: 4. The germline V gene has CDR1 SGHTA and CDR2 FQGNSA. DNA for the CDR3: TGTGCCAGCAGCTTAGGGGGACAGGGTGCCTATGGCTACACCTTC. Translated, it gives CASSLGGQGAYGYTF.

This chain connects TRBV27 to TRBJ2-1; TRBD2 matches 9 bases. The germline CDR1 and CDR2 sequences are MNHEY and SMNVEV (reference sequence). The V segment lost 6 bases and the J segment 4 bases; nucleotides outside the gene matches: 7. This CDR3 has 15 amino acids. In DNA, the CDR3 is TGTGCCAGCAGAGAGGCGGGGGGGTGGTACAATGAGCAGTTCTTC. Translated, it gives CASREAGGWYNEQFF.

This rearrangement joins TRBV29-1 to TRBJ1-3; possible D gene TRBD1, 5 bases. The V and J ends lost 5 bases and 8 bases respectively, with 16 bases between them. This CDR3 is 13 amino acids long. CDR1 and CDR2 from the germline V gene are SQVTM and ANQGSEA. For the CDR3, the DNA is TGCAGCGTTACGACGACGGGGGTGGACACCATATATTTT. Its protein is CSVTTTGVDTIYF.

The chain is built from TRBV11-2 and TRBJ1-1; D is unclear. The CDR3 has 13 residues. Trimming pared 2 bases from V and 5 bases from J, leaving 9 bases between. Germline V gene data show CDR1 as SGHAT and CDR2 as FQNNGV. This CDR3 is CASSLTSTTEAFF. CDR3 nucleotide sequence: TGTGCCAGCAGCTTAACTAGTACGACTGAAGCTTTCTTT. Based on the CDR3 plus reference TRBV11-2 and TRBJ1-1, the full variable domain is EAGVAQSPRYKIIEKRQSVAFWCNPISGHATLYWYQQILGQGPKLLIQFQNNGVVDDSQLPKDRFSAERLKGVDSTLKIQPAKLEDSAVYLCASSLTSTTEAFFGQGTRLTVV.

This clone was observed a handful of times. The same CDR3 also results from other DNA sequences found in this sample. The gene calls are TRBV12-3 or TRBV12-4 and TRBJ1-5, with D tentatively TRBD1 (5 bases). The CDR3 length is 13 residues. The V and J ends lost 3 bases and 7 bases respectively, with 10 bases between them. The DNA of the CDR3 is TGTGCCAGCAGTTTCGGCGGGGGGCAGCCCCAGCATTTT. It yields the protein CASSFGGGQPQHF.

The CDR3 nucleotides read TGCGCCAGCAGCTACGGACAGGGGACAGATACGCAGTATTTT. It encodes CASSYGQGTDTQYF. The V call is TRBV5-1, the J call TRBJ2-3; TRBD1 matches at 9 bases. Germline trimming cut 3 bases from V and 3 bases from J; bases unmatched to any gene: 2. This CDR3 comprises 14 residues. Germline CDR1 SGHRS, CDR2 YFSETQ.